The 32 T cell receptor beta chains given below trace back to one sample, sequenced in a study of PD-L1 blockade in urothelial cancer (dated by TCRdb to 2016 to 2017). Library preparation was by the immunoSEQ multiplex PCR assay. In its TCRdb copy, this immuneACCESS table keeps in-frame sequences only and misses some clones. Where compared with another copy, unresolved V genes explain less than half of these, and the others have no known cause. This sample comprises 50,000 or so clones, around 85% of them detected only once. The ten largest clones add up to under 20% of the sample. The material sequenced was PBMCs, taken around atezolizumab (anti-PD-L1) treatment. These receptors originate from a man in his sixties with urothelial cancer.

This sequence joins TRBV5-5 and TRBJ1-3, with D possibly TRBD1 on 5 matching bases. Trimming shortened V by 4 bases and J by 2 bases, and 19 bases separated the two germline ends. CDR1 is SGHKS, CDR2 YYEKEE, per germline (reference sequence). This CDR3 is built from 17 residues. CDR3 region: CASSPGVWQGTGNTIYF. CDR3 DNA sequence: TGTGCCAGCAGCCCTGGAGTTTGGCAGGGTACTGGAAACACCATATATTTT.

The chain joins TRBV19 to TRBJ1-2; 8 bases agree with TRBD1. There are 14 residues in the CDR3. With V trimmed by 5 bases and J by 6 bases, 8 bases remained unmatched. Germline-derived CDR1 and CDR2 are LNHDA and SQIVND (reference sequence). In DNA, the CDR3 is TGTGCCAGTAGTGCCCAGGACAGGGCGCATGGCTACACCTTC. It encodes CASSAQDRAHGYTF.

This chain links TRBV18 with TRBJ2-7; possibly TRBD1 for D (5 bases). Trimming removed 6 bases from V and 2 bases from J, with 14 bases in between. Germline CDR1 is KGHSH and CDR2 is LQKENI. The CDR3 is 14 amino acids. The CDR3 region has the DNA TGTGCCAGCTCTCCCGACAGCTTTACCTACGAGCAGTACTTC. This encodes CASSPDSFTYEQYF.

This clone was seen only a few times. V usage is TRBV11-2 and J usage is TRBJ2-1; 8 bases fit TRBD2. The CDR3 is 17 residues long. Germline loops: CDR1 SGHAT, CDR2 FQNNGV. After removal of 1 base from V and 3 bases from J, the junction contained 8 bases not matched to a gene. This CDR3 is CASSLARRGAFYNEQFF. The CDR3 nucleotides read TGTGCCAGCAGCTTAGCTAGGCGGGGGGCATTCTACAATGAGCAGTTCTTC.

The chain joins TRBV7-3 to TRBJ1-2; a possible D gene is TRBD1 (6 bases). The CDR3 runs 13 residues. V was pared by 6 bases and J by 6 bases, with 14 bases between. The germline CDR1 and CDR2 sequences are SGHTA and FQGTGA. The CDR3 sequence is CASRYRELNGYTF. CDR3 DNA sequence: TGTGCCAGCAGGTACAGGGAATTGAATGGCTACACCTTC.

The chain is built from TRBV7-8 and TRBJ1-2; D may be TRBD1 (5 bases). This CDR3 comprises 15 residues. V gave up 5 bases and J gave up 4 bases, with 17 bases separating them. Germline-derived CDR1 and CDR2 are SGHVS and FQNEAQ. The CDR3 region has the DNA TGTGCCAGCAGCCCTTGGCCGAGGAGGGGCTATGGCTACACCTTC. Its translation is CASSPWPRRGYGYTF. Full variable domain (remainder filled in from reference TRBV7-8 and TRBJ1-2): GAGVSQSPRYKVAKRGQDVALRCDPISGHVSLFWYQQALGQGPEFLTYFQNEAQLDKSGLPSDRFFAERPEGSVSTLKIQRTQQEDSAVYLCASSPWPRRGYGYTFGSGTRLTVV.

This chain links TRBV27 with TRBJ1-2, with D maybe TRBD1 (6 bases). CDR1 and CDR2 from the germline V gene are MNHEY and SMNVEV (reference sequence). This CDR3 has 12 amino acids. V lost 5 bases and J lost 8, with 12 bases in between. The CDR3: CASSPGDRGYTF. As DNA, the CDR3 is TGTGCCAGCAGTCCTGGCGACAGGGGCTACACCTTC.

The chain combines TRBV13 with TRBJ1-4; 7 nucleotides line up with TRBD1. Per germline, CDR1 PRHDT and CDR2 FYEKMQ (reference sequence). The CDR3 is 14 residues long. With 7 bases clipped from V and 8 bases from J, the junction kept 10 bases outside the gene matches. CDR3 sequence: CASTRQGGGEKLFF. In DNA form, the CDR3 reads TGTGCCAGCACCAGACAGGGCGGTGGCGAAAAACTGTTTTTT.

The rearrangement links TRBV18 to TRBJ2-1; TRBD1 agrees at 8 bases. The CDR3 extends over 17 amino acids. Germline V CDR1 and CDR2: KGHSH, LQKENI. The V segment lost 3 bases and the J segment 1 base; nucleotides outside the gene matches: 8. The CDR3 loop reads CASSPDRVRVSYNEQFF. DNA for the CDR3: TGTGCCAGCTCACCGGACAGGGTTCGAGTATCCTACAATGAGCAGTTCTTC.

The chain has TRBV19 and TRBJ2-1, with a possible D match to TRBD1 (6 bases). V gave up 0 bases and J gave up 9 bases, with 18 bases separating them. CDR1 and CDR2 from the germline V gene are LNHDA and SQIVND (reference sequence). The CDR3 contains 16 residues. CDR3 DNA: TGTGCCAGTAGTATAGATAAGCACAGGGCCTCGGCTGAGCAGTTCTTC. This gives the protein CASSIDKHRASAEQFF.

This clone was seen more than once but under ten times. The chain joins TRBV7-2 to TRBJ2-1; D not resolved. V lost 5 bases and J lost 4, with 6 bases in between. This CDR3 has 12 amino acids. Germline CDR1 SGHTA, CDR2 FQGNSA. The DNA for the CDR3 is TGTGCCAGCAGCGAGACATACAATGAGCAGTTCTTC. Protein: CASSETYNEQFF. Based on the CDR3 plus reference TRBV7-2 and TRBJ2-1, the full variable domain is GAGVSQSPSNKVTEKGKDVELRCDPISGHTALYWYRQSLGQGLEFLIYFQGNSAPDKSGLPSDRFSAERTGGSVSTLTIQRTQQEDSAVYLCASSETYNEQFFGPGTRLTVL.

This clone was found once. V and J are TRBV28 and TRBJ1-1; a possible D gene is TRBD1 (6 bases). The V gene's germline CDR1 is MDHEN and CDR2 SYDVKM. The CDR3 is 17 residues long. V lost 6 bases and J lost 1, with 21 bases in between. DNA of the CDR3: TGTGCCAGCAGGAAGCACTGGGGGGGCCGTTCGAACACTGAAGCTTTCTTT. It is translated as CASRKHWGGRSNTEAFF. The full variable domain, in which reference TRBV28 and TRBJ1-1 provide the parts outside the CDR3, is DVKVTQSSRYLVKRTGEKVFLECVQDMDHENMFWYRQDPGLGLRLIYFSYDVKMKEKGDIPEGYSVSREKKERFSLILESASTNQTSMYLCASRKHWGGRSNTEAFFGQGTRLTVV.

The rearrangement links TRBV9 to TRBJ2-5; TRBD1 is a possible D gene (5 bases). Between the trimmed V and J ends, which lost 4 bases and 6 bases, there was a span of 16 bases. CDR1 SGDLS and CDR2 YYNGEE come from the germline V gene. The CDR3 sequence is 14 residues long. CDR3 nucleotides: TGTGCCAGCAGCCCCCAAGTATTGGGGCAGACCCAGTACTTC. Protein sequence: CASSPQVLGQTQYF.

The CDR3 loop reads CASSLTPTGLQVGNIQYF. CDR3 coding DNA: TGCGCCAGCAGCTTGACCCCAACCGGGCTACAGGTTGGAAACATTCAGTACTTC. The rearrangement uses TRBV5-1 and TRBJ2-4, with D perhaps matching TRBD1 (5 bases). This CDR3 contains 18 residues. The V end was cut by 1 base, the J end by 6 bases, with 23 bases between. Germline lookup yields CDR1 SGHRS and CDR2 YFSETQ.

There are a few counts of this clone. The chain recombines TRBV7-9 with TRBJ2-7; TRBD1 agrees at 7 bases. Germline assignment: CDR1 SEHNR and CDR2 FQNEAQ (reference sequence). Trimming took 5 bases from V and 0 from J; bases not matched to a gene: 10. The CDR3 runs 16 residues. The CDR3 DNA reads TGTGCCAGCAGCCCTACTCCCGGACAGGCCTCCTACGAGCAGTACTTC. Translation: CASSPTPGQASYEQYF. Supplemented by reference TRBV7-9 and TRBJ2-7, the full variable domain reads DTGVSQNPRHKITKRGQNVTFRCDPISEHNRLYWYRQTLGQGPEFLTYFQNEAQLEKSRLLSDRFSAERPKGSFSTLEIQRTEQGDSAMYLCASSPTPGQASYEQYFGPGTRLTVT.

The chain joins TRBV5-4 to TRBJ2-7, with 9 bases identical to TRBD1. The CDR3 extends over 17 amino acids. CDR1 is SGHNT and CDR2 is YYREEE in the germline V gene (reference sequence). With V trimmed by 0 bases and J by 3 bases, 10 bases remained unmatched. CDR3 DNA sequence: TGTGCCAGCAGCTTGGATGGGACAGGGAATATCGGCTACGAGCAGTACTTC. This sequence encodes CASSLDGTGNIGYEQYF.

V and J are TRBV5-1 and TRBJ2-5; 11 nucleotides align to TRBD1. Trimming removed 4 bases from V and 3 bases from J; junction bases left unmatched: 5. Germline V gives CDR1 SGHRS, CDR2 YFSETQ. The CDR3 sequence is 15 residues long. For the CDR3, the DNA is TGCGCCAGCAGCGACGGGACAGGGGGGGAAGAGACCCAGTACTTC. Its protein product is CASSDGTGGEETQYF.

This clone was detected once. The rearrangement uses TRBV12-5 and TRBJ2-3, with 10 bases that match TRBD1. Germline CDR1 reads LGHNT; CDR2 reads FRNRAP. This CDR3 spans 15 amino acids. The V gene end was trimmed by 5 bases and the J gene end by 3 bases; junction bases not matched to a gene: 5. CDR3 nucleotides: TGTGCTAGTGGTCCCGACAGGGGGCGGACAGATACGCAGTATTTT. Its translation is CASGPDRGRTDTQYF.

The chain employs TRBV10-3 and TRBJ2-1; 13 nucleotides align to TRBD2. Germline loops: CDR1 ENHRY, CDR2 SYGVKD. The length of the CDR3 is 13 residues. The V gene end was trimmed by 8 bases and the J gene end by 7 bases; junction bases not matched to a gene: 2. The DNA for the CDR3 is TGTGCCATCGGGACTAGCGGGGTTAATGAGCAGTTCTTC. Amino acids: CAIGTSGVNEQFF.

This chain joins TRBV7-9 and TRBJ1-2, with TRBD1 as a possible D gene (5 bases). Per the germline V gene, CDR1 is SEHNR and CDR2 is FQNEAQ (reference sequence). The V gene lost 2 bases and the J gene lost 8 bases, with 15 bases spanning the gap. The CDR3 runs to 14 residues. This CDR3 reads CASSLPQGYRGYTF. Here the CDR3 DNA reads TGTGCCAGCAGCTTACCCCAGGGTTATCGGGGCTACACCTTC.

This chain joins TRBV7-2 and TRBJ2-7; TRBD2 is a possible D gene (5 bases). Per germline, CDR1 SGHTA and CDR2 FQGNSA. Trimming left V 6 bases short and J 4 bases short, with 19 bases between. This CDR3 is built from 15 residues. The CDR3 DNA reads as TGTGCCAGCAGACCGGGATACGCTGGTGCTTACGAGCAGTACTTC. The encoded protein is CASRPGYAGAYEQYF.

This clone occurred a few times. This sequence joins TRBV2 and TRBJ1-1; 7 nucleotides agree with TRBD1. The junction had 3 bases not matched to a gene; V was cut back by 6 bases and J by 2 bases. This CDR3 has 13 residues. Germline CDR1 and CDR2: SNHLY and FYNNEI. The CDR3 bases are TGTGCCAGCAGGACAGGGTTCAACACTGAAGCTTTCTTT. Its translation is CASRTGFNTEAFF.

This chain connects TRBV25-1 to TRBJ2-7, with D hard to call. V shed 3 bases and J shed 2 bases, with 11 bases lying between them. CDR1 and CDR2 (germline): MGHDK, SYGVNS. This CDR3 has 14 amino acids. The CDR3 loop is CASSEQFSPYEQYF. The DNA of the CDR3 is TGTGCCAGCAGTGAGCAGTTTTCTCCCTACGAGCAGTACTTC.

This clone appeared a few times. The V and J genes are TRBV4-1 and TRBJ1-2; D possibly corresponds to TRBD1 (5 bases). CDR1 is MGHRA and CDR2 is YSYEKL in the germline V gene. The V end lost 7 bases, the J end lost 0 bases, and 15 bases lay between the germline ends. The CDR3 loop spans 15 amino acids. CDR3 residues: CASTEGARTNYGYTF. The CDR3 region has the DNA TGCGCCAGCACCGAAGGGGCGAGAACTAACTATGGCTACACCTTC.

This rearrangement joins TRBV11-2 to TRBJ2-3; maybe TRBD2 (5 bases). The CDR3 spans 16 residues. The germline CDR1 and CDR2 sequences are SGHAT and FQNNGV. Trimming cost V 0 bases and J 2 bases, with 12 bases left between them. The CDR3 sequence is CASSLEGRADTDTQYF. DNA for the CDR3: TGTGCCAGCAGCTTAGAAGGTCGAGCGGACACAGATACGCAGTATTTT.

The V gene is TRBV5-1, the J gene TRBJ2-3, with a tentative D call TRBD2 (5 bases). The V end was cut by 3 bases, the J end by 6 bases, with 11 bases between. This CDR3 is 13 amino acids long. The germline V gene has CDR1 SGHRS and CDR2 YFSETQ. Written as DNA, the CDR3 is TGCGCCAGCAGCTCCCCGGGGTTGGATACGCAGTATTTT. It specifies CASSSPGLDTQYF. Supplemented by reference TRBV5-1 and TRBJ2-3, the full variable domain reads KAGVTQTPRYLIKTRGQQVTLSCSPISGHRSVSWYQQTPGQGLQFLFEYFSETQRNKGNFPGRFSGRQFSNSRSEMNVSTLELGDSALYLCASSSPGLDTQYFGPGTRLTVL.

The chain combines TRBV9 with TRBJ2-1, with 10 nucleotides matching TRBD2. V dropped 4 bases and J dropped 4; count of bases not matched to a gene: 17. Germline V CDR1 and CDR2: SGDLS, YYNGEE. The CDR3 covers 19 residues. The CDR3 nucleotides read TGTGCCAGCAGCCTGGGTGGTGCTAGCGGGAGATTCAGGTACAATGAGCAGTTCTTC. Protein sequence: CASSLGGASGRFRYNEQFF.

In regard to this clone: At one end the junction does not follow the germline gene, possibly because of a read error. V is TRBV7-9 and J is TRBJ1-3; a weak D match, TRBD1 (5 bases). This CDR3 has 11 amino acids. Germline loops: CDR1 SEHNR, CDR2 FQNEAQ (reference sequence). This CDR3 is CASSHDSIVQF. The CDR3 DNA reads TGTGCCAGCAGCCACGACAGCATCGTCCAATTT.

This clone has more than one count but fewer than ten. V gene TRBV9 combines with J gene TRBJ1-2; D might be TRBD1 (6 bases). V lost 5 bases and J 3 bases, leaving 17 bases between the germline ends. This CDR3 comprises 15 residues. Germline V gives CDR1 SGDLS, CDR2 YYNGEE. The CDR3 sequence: CASSRGGDRYYGYTF. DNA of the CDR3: TGTGCCAGCAGTAGAGGGGGGGATCGGTACTATGGCTACACCTTC.

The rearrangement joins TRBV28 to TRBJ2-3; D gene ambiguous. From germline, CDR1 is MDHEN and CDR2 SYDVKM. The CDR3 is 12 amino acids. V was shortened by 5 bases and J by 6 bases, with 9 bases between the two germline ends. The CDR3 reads CASSKLRDTQYF. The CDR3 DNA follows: TGTGCCAGCAGTAAACTCAGGGATACGCAGTATTTT.

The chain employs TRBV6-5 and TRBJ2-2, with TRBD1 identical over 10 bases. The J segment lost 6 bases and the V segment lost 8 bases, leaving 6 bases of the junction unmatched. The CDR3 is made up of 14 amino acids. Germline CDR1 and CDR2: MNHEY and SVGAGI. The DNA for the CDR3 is TGTGCCAGCCGAGACAGGGGGCTCGCCGGGGAGCTGTTTTTT. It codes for CASRDRGLAGELFF.

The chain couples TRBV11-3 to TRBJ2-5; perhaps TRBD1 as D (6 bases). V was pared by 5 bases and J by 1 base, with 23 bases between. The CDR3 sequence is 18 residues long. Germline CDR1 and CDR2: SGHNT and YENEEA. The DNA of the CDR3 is TGTGCCAGCAGCCGGAGGCTGGGGGCCGTAATTTTCCAAGAGACCCAGTACTTC. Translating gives CASSRRLGAVIFQETQYF.